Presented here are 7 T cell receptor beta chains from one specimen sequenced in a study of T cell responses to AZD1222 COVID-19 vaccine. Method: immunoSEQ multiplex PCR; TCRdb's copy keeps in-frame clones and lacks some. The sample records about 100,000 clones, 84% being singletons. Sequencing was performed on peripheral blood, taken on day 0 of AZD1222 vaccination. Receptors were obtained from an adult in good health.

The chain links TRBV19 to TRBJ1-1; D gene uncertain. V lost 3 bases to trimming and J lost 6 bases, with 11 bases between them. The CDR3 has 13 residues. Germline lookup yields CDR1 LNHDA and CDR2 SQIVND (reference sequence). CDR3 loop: CASSMSSGPEAFF. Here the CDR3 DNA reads TGTGCCAGTAGTATGTCTTCCGGACCTGAAGCTTTCTTT. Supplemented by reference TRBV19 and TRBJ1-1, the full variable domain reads DGGITQSPKYLFRKEGQNVTLSCEQNLNHDAMYWYRQDPGQGLRLIYYSQIVNDFQKGDIAEGYSVSREKKESFPLTVTSAQKNPTAFYLCASSMSSGPEAFFGQGTRLTVV.

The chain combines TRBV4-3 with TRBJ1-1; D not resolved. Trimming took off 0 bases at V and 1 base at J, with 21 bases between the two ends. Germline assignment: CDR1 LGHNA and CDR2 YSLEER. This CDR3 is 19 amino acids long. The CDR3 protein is CASSQDMPIGMGSNTEAFF. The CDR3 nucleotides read TGCGCCAGCAGCCAAGATATGCCGATAGGGATGGGTTCGAACACTGAAGCTTTCTTT.

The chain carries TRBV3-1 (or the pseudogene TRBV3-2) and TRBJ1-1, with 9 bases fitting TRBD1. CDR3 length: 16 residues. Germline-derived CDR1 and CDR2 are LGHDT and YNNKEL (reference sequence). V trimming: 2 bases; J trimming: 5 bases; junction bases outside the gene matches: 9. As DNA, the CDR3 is TGTGCCAGCAGCCAAACCGCGGGACAGGGTGGGACTGAAGCTTTCTTT. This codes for CASSQTAGQGGTEAFF.

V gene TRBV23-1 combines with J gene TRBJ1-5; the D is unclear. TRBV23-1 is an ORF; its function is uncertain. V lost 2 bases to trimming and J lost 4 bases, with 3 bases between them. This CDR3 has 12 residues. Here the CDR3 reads CASSQGNQPQHF. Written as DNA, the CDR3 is TGCGCCAGCAGTCAAGGAAATCAGCCCCAGCATTTT.

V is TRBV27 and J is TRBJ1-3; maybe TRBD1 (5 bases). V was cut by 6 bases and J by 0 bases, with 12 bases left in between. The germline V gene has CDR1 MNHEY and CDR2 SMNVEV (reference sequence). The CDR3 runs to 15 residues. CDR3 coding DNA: TGTGCCAGCAGAGGGGACGGTAGCTCTGGAAACACCATATATTTT. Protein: CASRGDGSSGNTIYF.

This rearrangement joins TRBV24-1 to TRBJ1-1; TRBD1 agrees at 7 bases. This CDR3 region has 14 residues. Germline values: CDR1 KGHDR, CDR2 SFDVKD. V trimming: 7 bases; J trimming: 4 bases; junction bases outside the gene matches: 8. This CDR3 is CATSPGGLGTEAFF. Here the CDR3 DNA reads TGTGCCACCAGCCCAGGGGGGCTCGGCACTGAAGCTTTCTTT.

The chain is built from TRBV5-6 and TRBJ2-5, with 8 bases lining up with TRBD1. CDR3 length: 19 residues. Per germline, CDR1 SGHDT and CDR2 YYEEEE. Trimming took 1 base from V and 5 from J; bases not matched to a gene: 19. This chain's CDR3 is CASSLHRKLGQGLRETQYF. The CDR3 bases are TGTGCCAGCAGCTTGCACCGAAAACTCGGACAGGGCTTGAGGGAGACCCAGTACTTC.